A selection of T cell receptor beta chains follows, all from one sample in a study of blood T cell repertoires in COVID-19. This table comes from immunoSEQ multiplex PCR, and its TCRdb copy is limited to in-frame clones, with some not included. The top ten hold roughly 7.7% of the sample, which has roughly 140,000 clones, about four fifths seen once. Specimen: peripheral blood. The receptors derive from a human donor with acute or convalescent COVID-19. The donor label of this sample is uncertain. CDR3s include the opening cysteine and the closing phenylalanine or tryptophan. The order of the fields is D gene, clone size, CDR3 length, J gene, V gene, CDR3 protein, CDR3 DNA. D genes are given only for firm matches. Clone size is shown for a subset of rows, as once, few, many or a class of expanded clone.

TRBD2 - 16 TRBJ2-3 TRBV4-1 CASSQLLTGEGDTQYF TGCGCCAGCAGTCAACTCCTGACGGGGGAGGGAGATACGCAGTATTTT
TRBD1 - 14 TRBJ1-1 TRBV2 CASISTGGSTEAFF TGTGCCAGCATCTCGACAGGGGGCAGCACTGAAGCTTTCTTT
TRBD1 - 18 TRBJ2-2 TRBV7-7 CASSHPKGEQGYTGELFF TGTGCCAGCAGCCATCCCAAAGGGGAACAGGGGTACACCGGGGAGCTGTTTTTT
- - 15 TRBJ1-2 TRBV18 CASSGTTPPDLGYTF TGTGCCAGCTCCGGGACAACTCCCCCAGATTTGGGCTACACCTTC
TRBD1 - 16 TRBJ2-1 TRBV6-4 CASSQTAGQGINEQFF TGTGCCAGCAGCCAAACTGCCGGACAGGGAATCAATGAGCAGTTCTTC
- - 14 TRBJ1-4 TRBV10-2 CAALSAGGVEKLFF TGCGCCGCCCTAAGCGCGGGGGGCGTTGAAAAACTGTTTTTT
- few 15 TRBJ1-1 TRBV25-1 CASSELGTLNTEAFF TGTGCCAGCAGTGAATTGGGGACTTTGAACACTGAAGCTTTCTTT
TRBD1 once 15 TRBJ1-4 TRBV6-5 CASSYENRGNSRLFF TGTGCCAGCAGTTACGAGAACAGGGGCAATAGTAGACTGTTTTTT
- many 14 TRBJ2-2 TRBV2 CASSDPNRPGELFF TGTGCCAGCAGTGACCCAAACAGGCCCGGGGAGCTGTTTTTT
TRBD1 - 15 TRBJ2-5 TRBV18 CASSPGTGRGETQYF TGTGCCAGCTCACCAGGGACAGGGAGGGGAGAGACCCAGTACTTC
- - 16 TRBJ2-4 TRBV6-2/TRBV6-3 CASSPYAGIAKNIQYF TGTGCCAGCAGCCCTTATGCCGGGATAGCCAAAAACATTCAGTACTTC
- - 14 TRBJ1-1 TRBV3-1/TRBV3-2 CASSSAGANTEAFF TGTGCCAGCAGCTCTGCTGGGGCGAACACTGAAGCTTTCTTT
TRBD1 - 15 TRBJ1-5 TRBV6-5 CASRSRTGGEQPQHF TGTGCCAGCAGATCCAGGACAGGGGGAGAGCAGCCCCAGCATTTT
- - 14 TRBJ1-2 TRBV24-1 CATSDYPANYGYTF TGTGCCACCAGTGATTACCCGGCTAACTATGGCTACACCTTC
- - 13 TRBJ1-1 TRBV6-5 CASSNRHFTEAFF TGTGCCAGCAGTAACAGACATTTCACTGAAGCTTTCTTT
- - 15 TRBJ1-2 TRBV5-4 CASTPGLTVAFGYTF TGTGCCAGCACCCCCGGGCTGACAGTCGCGTTTGGCTACACCTTC
TRBD1 few 19 TRBJ2-3 TRBV24-1 CATSDQTPGTGGSTDTQYF TGTGCCACCAGTGACCAAACCCCCGGGACAGGGGGGAGCACAGATACGCAGTATTTT
- - 17 TRBJ2-2 TRBV7-6 CASSVPRGGGNTGELFF TGTGCCAGCAGCGTTCCCCGGGGAGGGGGAAACACCGGGGAGCTGTTTTTT
- - 19 TRBJ1-6 TRBV6-1 CASSEGLGRTLRTNSPLHF TGTGCCAGCAGTGAAGGTTTAGGGCGGACTCTAAGAACGAATTCACCCCTCCACTTT
- - 15 TRBJ1-3 TRBV27 CASSLFRGSGNTIYF TGTGCCAGCAGTTTATTCCGGGGCTCTGGAAACACCATATATTTT
- - 14 TRBJ2-3 TRBV24-1 CATRSTASTDTQYF TGTGCCACCAGATCGACAGCTAGCACAGATACGCAGTATTTT
- - 16 TRBJ1-6 TRBV5-6 CASSFWDSSYNSPLHF TGTGCCAGCAGCTTCTGGGACTCCTCCTATAATTCACCCCTCCACTTT
TRBD1 - 15 TRBJ1-2 TRBV10-2 CASISGTAGSYGYTF TGCGCCAGCATCTCCGGGACAGCCGGGAGCTATGGCTACACCTTC
- - 13 TRBJ1-4 TRBV27 CASSWQGNEKLFF TGTGCCAGCAGTTGGCAGGGTAATGAAAAACTGTTTTTT
- - 15 TRBJ2-6 TRBV5-1 CASSDDTSGANVLTF TGCGCCAGCAGCGATGACACCTCTGGGGCCAACGTCCTGACTTTC
- - 15 TRBJ1-2 TRBV30 CAWSTGKSNYYGYTF TGTGCCTGGAGCACCGGGAAAAGCAACTACTATGGCTACACCTTC
- - 14 TRBJ1-4 TRBV7-8 CASSLGGDGEKLFF TGTGCCAGCAGCCTCGGGGGGGATGGAGAAAAACTGTTTTTT
TRBD1 - 14 TRBJ2-1 TRBV24-1 CATRGTGGLNEQFF TGTGCCACCAGAGGGACAGGGGGACTCAATGAGCAGTTCTTC
- - 17 TRBJ2-3 TRBV5-4 CASSPRILAVSTDTQYF TGTGCCAGCAGCCCCCGGATCCTAGCCGTTAGCACAGATACGCAGTATTTT
TRBD2 - 14 TRBJ2-1 TRBV29-1 CSDLAGGTYNEQFF TGCAGCGATTTAGCGGGGGGGACCTACAATGAGCAGTTCTTC
- - 14 TRBJ1-1 TRBV6-1 CASSEGQFRTEAFF TGTGCCAGCAGTGAGGGACAATTCCGCACTGAAGCTTTCTTT
TRBD1 - 15 TRBJ1-6 TRBV2 CASRSGTEHVSPLHF TGTGCCAGCAGATCCGGGACAGAACACGTCTCACCCCTCCACTTT
- once 15 TRBJ1-2 TRBV28 CASSQTYGGFYGYTF TGTGCCAGCAGTCAAACTTATGGCGGCTTCTATGGCTACACCTTC